This T cell receptor beta chain was identified during a study of blood T cell repertoires in COVID-19. Cohort assignment relied on participant-reported clinical history. This clone showed up just once. Authors' methods: By means of reference gene primer amplification, nucleated cell counts were estimated. Libraries were prepared by immunoSEQ multiplex PCR; TCRdb keeps only in-frame clonotypes and omits some of them. Clone size and the V and J calls come from that table; the DNA yielded D and trimming. The repertoire holds around 290,000 clones, with approximately 90% as singletons. The J segment lost 1 base and the V segment lost 1 base, leaving 2 bases of the junction unmatched. The CDR3 runs to 15 residues. Germline V gene data show CDR1 as SGHTA and CDR2 as FQGNSA.

The V and J genes are TRBV7-2 and TRBJ2-5, with 8 bases that match TRBD1. The sample comprised PBMCs or T cells enriched from blood (not recorded which). The TCR sequence derives from a woman in her 30s who had recovered from COVID-19. CDR3 DNA: TGTGCCAGCAGCTTAGGAGGGACAGGCCAAGAGACCCAGTACTTC. This encodes CASSLGGTGQETQYF.